This passage covers 8 T cell receptor beta chains from one sample sequenced in a study of blood T cell repertoires in COVID-19 (dated by TCRdb to about 2020). The receptor library was made with the immunoSEQ multiplex PCR assay. Entries here come from immuneACCESS through TCRdb and include only in-frame sequences with V and J called. Some clones fail to appear in such tables; in the studies checked, an unresolved V gene covers under half of the shortfall, and the cause of the remainder is unknown. For this sample the table gives some 250,000 clones, of which around 85% were detected only once. 3% of the sample is held by the ten biggest clonotypes. Sequencing was performed on peripheral blood. Receptors were obtained from a woman aged 30 to 39 who had recovered from COVID-19.

About this clone itself: This CDR3 is also generated by other DNA sequences in the sample. CDR3 in DNA: TGTGCCAGCAGAGGGACAGGTTCCTACGAGCAGTACTTC. This codes for CASRGTGSYEQYF. V and J are TRBV6-5 and TRBJ2-7; 8 bases align to TRBD1. The CDR3 is 13 residues long. The V gene end was trimmed by 6 bases and the J gene end by 1 base; junction bases not matched to a gene: 2. Germline CDR1 MNHEY, CDR2 SVGAGI.

This sequence joins TRBV9 and TRBJ2-3; D gene unclear. V lost 3 bases to trimming and J lost 0 bases, with 8 bases between them. Germline-derived CDR1 and CDR2 are SGDLS and YYNGEE. This CDR3 is built from 14 residues. CDR3 nucleotides: TGTGCCAGCAGCGATCTCACTAGCACAGATACGCAGTATTTT. This codes for CASSDLTSTDTQYF.

The rearrangement uses TRBV27 and TRBJ2-1, with 7 nucleotides matching TRBD2. Germline V gene sequence: CDR1 MNHEY, CDR2 SMNVEV (reference sequence). There are 16 residues in the CDR3. Trimming cost V 3 bases and J 4 bases; bases outside gene matches: 9. The CDR3 region is CASSFPRGEHYNEQFF. For the CDR3, the DNA is TGTGCCAGCAGTTTCCCCCGGGGGGAGCATTACAATGAGCAGTTCTTC.

This chain uses TRBV10-1 with TRBJ2-2; D might be TRBD1 (6 bases). CDR3 length: 15 amino acids. Trimming removed 0 bases at V and 3 bases at J, with 8 bases between. CDR1 and CDR2 (germline): WNHNN, SYGVQD (reference sequence). CDR3 nucleotide sequence: TGCGCCAGCAGTGAGTCGAAGGGGGACACCGGGGAGCTGTTTTTT. Translation gives CASSESKGDTGELFF.

The V call is TRBV10-3, the J call TRBJ2-1; D might be TRBD2 (7 bases). The CDR3 is 16 amino acids. Per germline, CDR1 ENHRY and CDR2 SYGVKD. The V end was cut by 8 bases, the J end by 6 bases, with 23 bases between. The CDR3 bases are TGTGCCATCGGGACCTTGTGGGGGGGGCAAACCAATGAGCAGTTCTTC. It specifies CAIGTLWGGQTNEQFF.

The chain uses TRBV3-1 (or the pseudogene TRBV3-2) and TRBJ1-1; 9 bases line up with TRBD1. CDR3 size: 15 residues. Germline assignment: CDR1 LGHDT and CDR2 YNNKEL (reference sequence). J lost 3 bases, V lost 0 bases, and 2 bases had no gene match. CDR3 loop: CASSQETGGDTEAFF. CDR3 in DNA: TGTGCCAGCAGCCAAGAGACAGGGGGGGACACTGAAGCTTTCTTT.

This clone was counted only a few times. The chain links TRBV6-5 to TRBJ1-2, with 9 bases fitting TRBD1. The length of the CDR3 is 14 residues. Germline trimming cut 7 bases from V and 0 bases from J; bases unmatched to any gene: 3. Germline assignment: CDR1 MNHEY and CDR2 SVGAGI. The CDR3: CASTWDRANYGYTF. The CDR3 DNA sequence: TGTGCCAGCACTTGGGACAGGGCTAACTATGGCTACACCTTC.

V usage is TRBV6-5 and J usage is TRBJ1-5; D uncertain. This CDR3 is built from 12 residues. Germline CDR1 is MNHEY and CDR2 is SVGAGI. Trimming stripped 8 bases from V and 4 bases from J, with 9 bases between. CDR3 protein: CASSRPNQPQHF. The CDR3, as DNA: TGTGCCAGCTCGCGGCCAAATCAGCCCCAGCATTTT.